The 14 T cell receptor beta chains listed next were all sequenced from one sample in a study of PD-L1 blockade in urothelial cancer. Method: immunoSEQ multiplex PCR; TCRdb's copy keeps in-frame clones and lacks some. The table includes about 82,000 clones, approximately 90% detected once. Material: PBMCs, obtained around atezolizumab (anti-PD-L1) treatment. The receptors stem from a man aged 60 to 75 with urothelial cancer.

This chain links TRBV2 with TRBJ1-2, with 7 nucleotides matching TRBD1. The junction had 8 bases not matched to a gene; V was cut back by 6 bases and J by 7 bases. The CDR3 length is 13 residues. The germline V gene encodes CDR1 SNHLY and CDR2 FYNNEI. CDR3 nucleotide sequence: TGTGCCAGCAGGAGGGGGCTTCGGGGTGGCTACACCTTC. Translated, it gives CASRRGLRGGYTF.

V gene TRBV6-1 combines with J gene TRBJ2-1; 7 bases map to TRBD2. Trimming cost V 4 bases and J 1 base; bases outside gene matches: 7. CDR1 is MNHNS and CDR2 is SASEGT in the germline V gene. The CDR3 consists of 16 residues. The CDR3 spells CASSARGGESYNEQFF. CDR3 sequence (DNA): TGTGCCAGCAGTGCCCGCGGGGGTGAATCCTACAATGAGCAGTTCTTC.

This rearrangement joins TRBV7-8 to TRBJ2-3; 7 nucleotides align to TRBD2. Per the germline V gene, CDR1 is SGHVS and CDR2 is FQNEAQ. This CDR3 region has 18 residues. The trim removed 5 bases at V and 0 bases at J, leaving 14 bases unmatched. The DNA of the CDR3 is TGTGCCAGCAGCCCCTGGCGTTCTAGCGGAGGGAGCACAGATACGCAGTATTTT. Its translation is CASSPWRSSGGSTDTQYF.

The genes are TRBV4-2 and TRBJ1-5; unclear D gene. The CDR3 sequence is 16 residues long. Germline loops: CDR1 LGHNA, CDR2 YNFKEQ. The germline V and J ends were trimmed by 3 bases and 0 bases, with 12 bases remaining between them. The CDR3 region is CASSHQWSPSNQPQHF. CDR3 DNA sequence: TGTGCCAGCAGCCATCAATGGAGTCCTAGCAATCAGCCCCAGCATTTT.

V and J are TRBV29-1 and TRBJ2-3, with 11 positions matching TRBD2. V shed 6 bases and J 5 bases; nucleotides not matched to a gene: 19. Germline values: CDR1 SQVTM, CDR2 ANQGSEA. The CDR3 consists of 18 residues. As DNA, the CDR3 is TGCAGCGTCTACAGGGGACTAGCGGAACCGGTTCTCCTAGATACGCAGTATTTT. Translation: CSVYRGLAEPVLLDTQYF.

The chain couples TRBV9 to TRBJ1-5; TRBD1 matches 7 bases. This CDR3 is 17 amino acids long. CDR1 is SGDLS, CDR2 YYNGEE, per germline. J was trimmed by 0 bases and V by 0 bases; bases with no gene match: 6. The CDR3 here is CASSVGPGGNSNQPQHF. The CDR3 nucleotides read TGTGCCAGCAGCGTAGGCCCAGGGGGAAATAGCAATCAGCCCCAGCATTTT. The whole variable domain, filled in from reference TRBV9 and TRBJ1-5, reads DSGVTQTPKHLITATGQRVTLRCSPRSGDLSVYWYQQSLDQGLQFLIQYYNGEERAKGNILERFSAQQFPDLHSELNLSSLELGDSALYFCASSVGPGGNSNQPQHFGDGTRLSIL.

The rearrangement links TRBV1 to TRBJ2-3; the table's D call, TRBD1, was not checked against the DNA. TRBV1 represents a pseudogene. This CDR3 has 15 amino acids. In DNA form, the CDR3 reads TGCACCAGCAGCCAAGATGGGGCAGGGGGGGATACGCAGTATTTT. It codes for CTSSQDGAGGDTQYF.

This chain joins TRBV5-1 and TRBJ2-7, with D hard to call. The V gene lost 0 bases and the J gene lost 5 bases, with 12 bases spanning the gap. The germline gives CDR1 SGHRS, CDR2 YFSETQ. The CDR3 totals 14 residues. The CDR3 here is CASSLGQAMDEQYF. The CDR3 nucleotides are TGCGCCAGCAGCTTGGGCCAGGCCATGGACGAGCAGTACTTC. The full variable domain, with the rest looked up from reference TRBV5-1 and TRBJ2-7, is KAGVTQTPRYLIKTRGQQVTLSCSPISGHRSVSWYQQTPGQGLQFLFEYFSETQRNKGNFPGRFSGRQFSNSRSEMNVSTLELGDSALYLCASSLGQAMDEQYFGPGTRLTVT.

J is TRBJ2-2 and V is TRBV30, with a possible D match to TRBD1 (5 bases). The germline CDR1 and CDR2 sequences are GTSNPN and SVGIG (reference sequence). This CDR3 contains 17 residues. Trimming stripped 0 bases from V and 7 bases from J, with 21 bases between. CDR3: CAWSVSAGPARIGELFF. The CDR3 nucleotides read TGTGCCTGGAGTGTATCGGCAGGGCCAGCGCGGATCGGGGAGCTGTTTTTT.

V is TRBV7-9 and J is TRBJ1-4; unclear D gene. The V gene's germline CDR1 is SEHNR and CDR2 FQNEAQ (reference sequence). The length of the CDR3 is 15 residues. V gave up 3 bases and J gave up 1 base, with 9 bases separating them. CDR3 DNA sequence: TGTGCCAGCAGCTTCTACAGCCAAACTAATGAAAAACTGTTTTTT. Translated, it gives CASSFYSQTNEKLFF.

The rearrangement joins TRBV7-2 to TRBJ1-2, with 8 bases lining up with TRBD1. With V trimmed by 5 bases and J by 6 bases, 5 bases remained unmatched. The length of the CDR3 is 13 residues. The germline V gene has CDR1 SGHTA and CDR2 FQGNSA. CDR3 protein: CASSRTGTDGYTF. The CDR3 nucleotides are TGTGCCAGCAGCCGGACAGGGACGGATGGCTACACCTTC.

This clone came up once. This sequence joins TRBV7-6 and TRBJ1-2; 8 bases are a match to TRBD1. Germline trimming cut 6 bases from V and 6 bases from J; bases unmatched to any gene: 3. There are 12 residues in the CDR3. The germline gives CDR1 SGHVS, CDR2 FNYEAQ. The CDR3 coding sequence is TGTGCCAGCAGAGGACAGGGCAATGGCTACACCTTC. Translation gives CASRGQGNGYTF.

V is TRBV30 and J is TRBJ2-3; 8 nucleotides line up with TRBD2. Germline V gene data show CDR1 as GTSNPN and CDR2 as SVGIG (reference sequence). V lost 6 bases to trimming and J lost 0 bases; unmatched junction nucleotides: 5. The CDR3 consists of 14 residues. The CDR3 sequence is CACLPSGSTDTQYF. The CDR3 DNA follows: TGTGCCTGCCTACCTAGCGGGAGCACAGATACGCAGTATTTT.

J is TRBJ1-2 and V is TRBV30; TRBD1 is a possible D gene (6 bases). Trimming cost V 2 bases and J 2 bases, with 12 bases left between them. Germline-derived CDR1 and CDR2 are GTSNPN and SVGIG (reference sequence). CDR3 length: 14 amino acids. CDR3 in amino acids: CAWSQPGQNYGYTF. Written as DNA, the CDR3 is TGTGCCTGGAGTCAACCTGGACAGAACTATGGCTACACCTTC.